This T cell receptor beta chain appears in the sequencing data of a study of technical replicates of blood from several donors. Profiling relied on immunoSEQ multiplex PCR, and the TCRdb table lists in-frame clones only, not all of them. The sample lists around 57,000 clones, approximately 97% occurring once. CDR3 size: 15 residues. V lost 1 base, J lost 6 bases, and 7 bases stayed unmatched. Germline V gene sequence: CDR1 LNHNV, CDR2 YYDKDF (reference sequence). The sample consisted of T cells isolated from PBMCs. This chain uses TRBV15 with TRBJ2-3; the match to TRBD2 covers 7 bases. The TCR sequence derives from a human donor in good health. The CDR3 coding sequence is TGTGCCACCAGCAGAGTCAAGGCGGGAGCGGATACGCAGTATTTT. This sequence encodes CATSRVKAGADTQYF.